This T cell receptor (beta chain) was profiled in a study of cytomegalovirus exposure and HLA in healthy donors. V was shortened by 6 bases and J by 3 bases, with 20 bases between the two germline ends. CDR3 size: 16 residues. CDR1 and CDR2 from the germline V gene are KGHSH and LQKENI. Vbeta (60) and Jbeta (13) primers were used in the PCR. The protocol was immunoSEQ multiplex PCR, while the TCRdb copy is restricted to in-frame clones and leaves out a portion. The sample's table shows about 34,000 clones. This receptor was taken from a woman in her thirties or forties in good health and CMV-seropositive. Sequenced: PBMCs. The chain has TRBV18 and TRBJ1-1; D not resolved. CDR3 amino acids: CASSPGLSRWDTEAFF. In nucleotides, the CDR3 is TGTGCCAGCTCTCCCGGACTCTCGCGGTGGGACACTGAAGCTTTCTTT.